The clone carrying this T cell receptor beta chain was seen a few times. Its antigen is undetermined. The source of the sample is a study of T-cell memory formation after mild COVID-19. At the level of the study: Clusters of TCRs were largely donor specific. The study, taken as a whole, reports: CD4/CD8 balance characterized clones contracting day 15 to 85, and CD4+ skew characterized later expanders. SARS-CoV-2 specificity was not confirmed for second-wave clones peaking on day 37.

The CDR3 runs 18 residues. Trimming at V came to 5 bases and at J to 4 bases, leaving 15 bases not matched to a gene. Germline V lookup: CDR1 MNHNY, CDR2 SVGAGI (reference sequence). Libraries for TCRalpha and TCRbeta carried sample barcodes and unique molecular identifiers via 5'RACE. TCRdb redid the calling of the 5' RACE reads with MiXCR, one entry per CDR3 protein. There are some 70,000 distinct CDR3 sequences in the sample; around 15% occur only once, and 25% to 35% lies in the top ten. The chain recombines TRBV6-6 with TRBJ2-1, with 9 bases matching TRBD2. Sequencing input: PBMCs or a T cell subset sorted from them (not recorded which). This clonotype originated in an adult woman who had mild COVID-19 (a few samples of this study predate the infection). Cell type and time point are not known. The CDR3 protein is CASSPGGLAGVTYNEQFF. CDR3 bases: TGTGCCAGCAGTCCAGGTGGTTTAGCGGGAGTCACTTACAATGAGCAGTTCTTC.